These 24 T cell receptor beta chains originate from one sample sequenced in a study of blood T cells in healthy people across ages. Through a sample-barcoded 5' primer and a J-beta primer mix, a second PCR was run for roughly 7 to 11 cycles. Via MiXCR, TCRdb re-called the 5' RACE reads, giving one row per CDR3 protein. The sample lists around 870,000 distinct CDR3 sequences, 29% seen once, with around 16% in the top ten. The specimen was blood. All receptors derive from a woman older than 75 in good health.

This clonotype was found a few times. The junction shows a germline mismatch at one end, possibly a read error. This chain uses TRBV15 with TRBJ1-4; D gene ambiguous. The CDR3 runs 16 residues. From germline, CDR1 is LNHNV and CDR2 YYDKDF (reference sequence). The CDR3 DNA reads as TGTGCCACCGGCAGAGAAAAATCTGCTCGGAATGAAAAACTGTTTTTT. This gives the protein CATGREKSARNEKLFF. Drawing the rest from reference TRBV15 and TRBJ1-4, the complete variable domain is DAMVIQNPRYQVTQFGKPVTLSCSQTLNHNVMYWYQQKSSQAPKLLFHYYDKDFNNEADTPDNFQSRRPNTSFCFLDIRSPGLGDTAMYLCATGREKSARNEKLFFGSGTQLSVL.

The chain employs TRBV21-1 and TRBJ1-1; the table assigns TRBD1, which was not confirmed against the DNA. TRBV21-1 is designated a pseudogene. This CDR3 region has 15 residues. CDR3 residues: CASSFRGAGGTEAFF. CDR3 nucleotide sequence: TGTGCCAGCTCATTCAGAGGGGCGGGTGGCACTGAAGCTTTCTTT.

This clonotype was recorded many times. This chain uses TRBV4-3 with TRBJ1-5; D remains ambiguous. Trimming stripped 0 bases from V and 3 bases from J, with 9 bases between. This CDR3 has 15 amino acids. Germline V gene sequence: CDR1 LGHNA, CDR2 YSLEER. In DNA, the CDR3 is TGCGCCAGCAGCCAAGAGTTGGCCCTCAATCAGCCCCAGCATTTT. Protein: CASSQELALNQPQHF.

This clonotype was seen repeatedly, ten times or more. V and J are TRBV6-2 or TRBV6-3 and TRBJ2-5; D call uncertain. CDR1 MNHEY and CDR2 SVGEGT come from the germline V gene. The CDR3 covers 14 residues. V was pared by 10 bases and J by 5 bases, with 20 bases between. CDR3 coding DNA: TGTGCCACCAATAGACCTCGATTGGGGGAGACCCAGTACTTC. This sequence encodes CATNRPRLGETQYF.

As concerns this clonotype: A clone one base away is much larger, so this may be a read error. The chain carries TRBV28 and TRBJ2-7; D might be TRBD1 or TRBD2, each matching 5 bases. Germline CDR1 and CDR2: MDHEN and SYDVKM. This CDR3 has 14 residues. The CDR3 DNA reads TGTGCCAGCAGCCGGGGCGTTGGTGTTTACGAGCAGTGCTTC. It translates to CASSRGVGVYEQCF.

This clonotype has at least ten counts. The chain joins TRBV20-1 to TRBJ2-5; the D is unclear. V lost 6 bases and J lost 6, with 20 bases in between. This CDR3 comprises 14 residues. Germline values: CDR1 DFQATT, CDR2 SNEGSKA (reference sequence). CDR3 sequence: CSARRAQAVQTQYF. The DNA of the CDR3 is TGCAGTGCCCGAAGGGCCCAGGCGGTACAGACCCAGTACTTC.

Note on this clonotype: An end of the junction differs from the germline gene, which may be a read error. V is TRBV2 and J is TRBJ1-5, with 8 bases lining up with TRBD1. This CDR3 has 14 amino acids. CDR1 SNHLY and CDR2 FYNNEI come from the germline V gene. Here the CDR3 reads CASSSDRVNQPQHF. The CDR3, as DNA: TGTGCTAGCAGTTCGGACAGGGTCAATCAGCCCCAGCATTTT.

Concerning this clonotype: With a much larger clone just one base away, this may be a read error. The chain has TRBV25-1 and TRBJ1-2; D gene unclear. CDR1 and CDR2 from the germline V gene are MGHDK and SYGVNS. The CDR3 is 12 amino acids. The CDR3 reads CASSLSPYGHTF. The CDR3 region has the DNA TGTGCCAGCAGTCTCAGTCCCTATGGCCACACCTTC.

Of note for this clonotype: This may come from a read error, since a much larger clone is one base off. Since no conserved phenylalanine or tryptophan closes the CDR3, a read error is the likely cause. V gene TRBV4-1 combines with J gene TRBJ1-2, with D unresolved. The germline V gene encodes CDR1 MGHRA and CDR2 YSYEKL. V shed 0 bases and J shed 5 bases, with 7 bases lying between them. This CDR3 is built from 13 residues. CDR3 protein: CASSQDRQYGYTS. CDR3 DNA sequence: TGCGCCAGCAGCCAAGATCGGCAGTATGGCTACACCTCC.

The chain couples TRBV20-1 to TRBJ1-1; tentative D call: TRBD1 (6 bases). The CDR3 is 11 amino acids. Germline V gene sequence: CDR1 DFQATT, CDR2 SNEGSKA (reference sequence). The V and J ends lost 6 bases and 8 bases respectively, with 13 bases between them. CDR3 loop: CSAPRTDEAFF. The CDR3 DNA sequence: TGCAGTGCCCCGCGGACAGACGAAGCTTTCTTT.

This clonotype was picked up many times. This chain uses TRBV5-1 with TRBJ2-2; 9 positions match TRBD2. V dropped 2 bases and J dropped 0; count of bases not matched to a gene: 5. CDR1 and CDR2 from the germline V gene are SGHRS and YFSETQ. The CDR3 has 17 residues. In DNA, the CDR3 is TGCGCCAGCAGCTTCCTAGCGGGGAACGCGAACACCGGGGAGCTGTTTTTT. It translates to CASSFLAGNANTGELFF.

With respect to this clonotype: One base away lies a much larger clone, so this may be a sequencing read error. V and J are TRBV24-1 and TRBJ2-1; TRBD1 might be the D (6 bases). Trimming left V 3 bases short and J 3 bases short, with 17 bases between. The CDR3 has 17 residues. Germline CDR1 and CDR2: KGHDR and SFDVKD. CDR3 bases: TGTGCCACCAGTGATCGCACTGCAGGGGAAGGCTACAATGAGCAGTTCTTC. Amino acid sequence: CATSDRTAGEGYNEQFF.

This clonotype was counted many times. The chain carries TRBV5-1 and TRBJ2-6; D is uncertain. Germline CDR1 and CDR2: SGHRS and YFSETQ. The length of the CDR3 is 16 residues. V lost 3 bases and J 0 bases, leaving 10 bases between the germline ends. The CDR3 reads CASSSNPASGANVLTF. CDR3 DNA sequence: TGCGCCAGCAGCTCAAATCCCGCCTCTGGGGCCAACGTCCTGACTTTC.

With respect to this clonotype: The junction differs from germline at one of its ends, possibly a read error. The V gene is TRBV12-3 or TRBV12-4, the J gene TRBJ1-5; maybe TRBD1 (6 bases). The CDR3 has 17 amino acids. The CDR3: CASGFGVSGAVSQPQHF. The CDR3 DNA sequence: TGTGCCAGCGGTTTCGGGGTGTCAGGGGCGGTTAGTCAGCCCCAGCATTTT.

With respect to this clonotype: This sequence may be a read error, since a much larger clone differs from it by one base. V gene TRBV30 combines with J gene TRBJ2-1; 8 nucleotides match TRBD1. Germline V gene lookup returns CDR1 GTSNPN and CDR2 SVGIG (reference sequence). CDR3 length equals 11 residues. J was trimmed by 12 bases and V by 5 bases; bases with no gene match: 6. The CDR3 DNA follows: TGTGCCTGGGGAACAGGGGGATCGCAGTTCTTC. Residues: CAWGTGGSQFF.

This clonotype was seen a few times. The rearrangement links TRBV20-1 to TRBJ2-1; D gene uncertain. Trimming removed 7 bases from V and 4 bases from J, with 14 bases in between. The CDR3 totals 13 residues. From germline, CDR1 is DFQATT and CDR2 SNEGSKA (reference sequence). DNA for the CDR3: TGCAGTGGGTACACGTTCTCTTACAATGAGCAGTTCTTC. This sequence encodes CSGYTFSYNEQFF.

This clonotype has just one count. This could be a read error, since a much larger clone is one nucleotide away. V usage is TRBV9 and J usage is TRBJ2-5, with D possibly matching TRBD1 (7 bases). The CDR3 spans 12 residues. CDR1 is SGDLS and CDR2 is YYNGEE in the germline V gene. Trimming stripped 2 bases from V and 11 bases from J, with 13 bases between. As DNA, the CDR3 is TGTGCCAGCAGCGTCCGGGACAGCGGGCAGTACTTC. Residues: CASSVRDSGQYF.

This clonotype was counted at least ten times. The chain carries TRBV19 and TRBJ2-1, with 7 positions matching TRBD1. This CDR3 comprises 13 residues. From germline, CDR1 is LNHDA and CDR2 SQIVND (reference sequence). With V trimmed by 5 bases and J by 6 bases, 4 bases remained unmatched. In nucleotides, the CDR3 is TGTGCCAGTAGTGCCGACAGGGCCAATGAGCAGTTCTTC. The encoded protein is CASSADRANEQFF.

A note on this clonotype: A much larger clone differs by one base, so this may be a read error. The V and J genes are TRBV3-1 and TRBJ1-2, with a weak D call TRBD1 (5 bases). From germline, CDR1 is LGHDT and CDR2 YNNKEL (reference sequence). This CDR3 is built from 14 residues. The CDR3 reads CASSRGRLNYGHTF. CDR3 coding DNA: TGTGCCAGCAGCAGGGGCAGACTCAACTATGGCCACACCTTC.

Notes on this clonotype: This may arise from a read error, as a much more abundant clone is one base away. This sequence joins TRBV20-1 and TRBJ2-1; no reliable D call. The J call is uncertain, as TRBJ2-7 better fits the DNA end. This CDR3 region has 15 residues. Germline V gene lookup returns CDR1 DFQATT and CDR2 SNEGSKA (reference sequence). In DNA, the CDR3 is TGCAGTGCTTACCGGCCGGTAAGCTCCTACAATGAGCAGTACTTC. Residues: CSAYRPVSSYNEQYF.

V is TRBV25-1 and J is TRBJ2-3; D gene ambiguous. The V and J ends lost 4 bases and 4 bases respectively, with 9 bases between them. The CDR3 totals 13 residues. Per the germline V gene, CDR1 is MGHDK and CDR2 is SYGVNS. Here the CDR3 reads CASSGLVPDTQYF. CDR3 DNA: TGTGCCAGCAGTGGGTTGGTCCCAGATACGCAGTATTTT.

V is TRBV7-9 and J is TRBJ1-1, with D unclear. CDR3 length equals 15 residues. Germline CDR1 is SEHNR and CDR2 is FQNEAQ (reference sequence). Trimming left V 5 bases short and J 0 bases short, with 13 bases between. The CDR3 spells CASSPRSSMNTEAFF. In nucleotides, the CDR3 is TGTGCCAGCAGCCCGAGGTCCTCCATGAACACTGAAGCTTTCTTT.

The V call is TRBV7-2, the J call TRBJ2-5; 8 bases are shared with TRBD1. Germline V lookup: CDR1 SGHTA, CDR2 FQGNSA. The CDR3 runs 14 residues. V lost 5 bases and J lost 11; bases outside the gene matches: 13. Here the CDR3 reads CASSTGQGRNEQYF. As DNA, the CDR3 is TGTGCCAGCAGCACCGGACAGGGTAGGAATGAGCAGTACTTC. Using reference TRBV7-2 and TRBJ2-5 for the parts outside the CDR3, the full variable domain is GAGVSQSPSNKVTEKGKDVELRCDPISGHTALYWYRQSLGQGLEFLIYFQGNSAPDKSGLPSDRFSAERTGGSVSTLTIQRTQQEDSAVYLCASSTGQGRNEQYFGPGTRLLVL.

V is TRBV24-1 and J is TRBJ2-1; D may match TRBD1 or TRBD2 (6 bases each). The J call may be wrong; the DNA end is better matched by TRBJ2-7. The germline gives CDR1 KGHDR, CDR2 SFDVKD. CDR3 length equals 14 residues. CDR3 DNA: TGTGCCACCAGTGTGGGGGGCACCTACAATGAGCAGTACTTC. Amino acid sequence: CATSVGGTYNEQYF.